Following are 5 T cell receptor beta chains from one sample sequenced in a study of T cell repertoires in cytomegalovirus infection. MiXCR, applied by TCRdb to the reads, yields one record per CDR3 protein. The profile shows approximately 1,000,000 distinct CDR3 sequences, less than 35% of them singletons. Their antigen targets remain unknown. This sample comprised cultured CD8+ T cells from PBMCs, obtained from culture after CMV antigen stimulation. These receptors all come from a human donor in good health (CMV status not recorded). Some clones in this sample may be carry-over from other donors' samples.

J is TRBJ1-5 and V is TRBV28; D possibly corresponds to TRBD1 (6 bases). Germline V gene lookup returns CDR1 MDHEN and CDR2 SYDVKM. The CDR3 runs to 16 residues. The V and J ends lost 6 bases and 5 bases respectively, with 20 bases between them. The DNA for the CDR3 is TGTGCCAGCAGCCTAATCAACAGGGAGGAGGATCAGCCCCAGCATTTT. Translation gives CASSLINREEDQPQHF.

This chain connects TRBV7-9 to TRBJ2-1, with no clear D. This CDR3 spans 17 amino acids. CDR1 SEHNR and CDR2 FQNEAQ come from the germline V gene (reference sequence). V was clipped by 2 bases and J by 3 bases, with 17 bases between them. The CDR3 loop is CASSLFGGDLGYNEQFF. CDR3 nucleotides: TGTGCCAGCAGCTTATTCGGTGGGGATTTGGGCTACAATGAGCAGTTCTTC.

This clonotype was found many times. The genes are TRBV12-3 or TRBV12-4 and TRBJ1-1; a possible D gene is TRBD1 (6 bases). The CDR3 covers 15 residues. V was pared by 6 bases and J by 0 bases, with 14 bases between. CDR3 residues: CASSGDNPMNTEAFF. The DNA for the CDR3 is TGTGCCAGCAGCGGGGACAACCCGATGAACACTGAAGCTTTCTTT.

This clonotype was detected only a few times. This rearrangement joins TRBV28 to TRBJ2-7, with D possibly TRBD1 on 5 matching bases. CDR1 is MDHEN, CDR2 SYDVKM, per germline. V lost 4 bases and J 9 bases, leaving 28 bases between the germline ends. The CDR3 contains 17 residues. Here the CDR3 DNA reads TGTGCCAGCAGTTATCTCATTAGACAGCAGGACAAGTCGGGGCAGTACTTC. Protein product: CASSYLIRQQDKSGQYF.

V gene TRBV2 combines with J gene TRBJ1-1; D is possibly TRBD1 (6 bases). Germline lookup yields CDR1 SNHLY and CDR2 FYNNEI. The CDR3 has 13 residues. Trimming left V 8 bases short and J 4 bases short, with 14 bases between. In nucleotides, the CDR3 is TGTGCCAGCCGCTCGGGAGGGGGCACTGAAGCTTTCTTT. It specifies CASRSGGGTEAFF.